This entry features one T cell receptor (beta chain) sequence. The data derive from a study of OX40 agonist ivuxolimab in advanced cancers. Sequencing used immunoSEQ multiplex PCR; TCRdb keeps in-frame clones, though not all of them. The data show around 25,000 clones, with roughly four fifths seen just once and 14% held by the top ten. The receptor's source is an adult with an advanced solid tumor such as melanoma, head and neck, liver or kidney cancer. The sequences come from CD4+ or CD8+ T cells sorted from blood, collected in a trial of the OX40 agonist ivuxolimab.

The CDR3: CASSQIRVTGQGFRWYGYTF. The CDR3 nucleotides are TGCGCCAGCAGCCAAATTCGAGTTACGGGACAGGGGTTTCGTTGGTATGGCTACACCTTC. The rearrangement links TRBV4-1 to TRBJ1-2; 10 nucleotides align to TRBD1. Germline trimming cut 2 bases from V and 5 bases from J; bases unmatched to any gene: 20. The CDR3 sequence is 20 residues long. CDR1 and CDR2 from the germline V gene are MGHRA and YSYEKL.